The 18 T cell receptor beta chains listed next were all sequenced from one sample in a study of T cells expressing NK-cell markers. Reprocessing the 5' RACE reads, TCRdb reports a single entry for every CDR3 protein and omits DNA. Its table records 550,000 to 600,000 distinct CDR3 sequences. Material for sequencing was blood T cells: a sorted CD56 or NKG2C T cell subset, CD4+ or CD8+ T cells, or bulk PBMC T cells (not recorded which). These receptors all come from a man younger than 30 in good health.

The CDR3 region is CASSLSGQGETFF. The chain recombines TRBV12-3 or TRBV12-4 with TRBJ1-1; lacking DNA, the TRBD1 call made by TCRdb goes unchecked. This CDR3 is 13 amino acids long.

The J gene is TRBJ1-1, the V gene TRBV7-2; TCRdb indicates TRBD1, and absent DNA this call remains unverified. Germline values: CDR1 SGHTA, CDR2 FQGNSA. This CDR3 region has 16 residues. CDR3 loop: CASSLGGLGMGTEAFF.

The chain has TRBV6-2 or TRBV6-3 and TRBJ1-5; TCRdb picks TRBD1, but there is no DNA to check that call. Germline V gene sequence: CDR1 MNHEY, CDR2 SVGEGT. This CDR3 contains 14 residues. The CDR3 region is CASNDRGANQPQHF.

J is TRBJ2-1 and V is TRBV5-1; TCRdb's D call, TRBD1, is unchecked because there is no DNA. This CDR3 spans 14 amino acids. The germline V gene has CDR1 SGHRS and CDR2 YFSETQ. The CDR3 region is CASSVLMTGREQFF.

V is TRBV28 and J is TRBJ1-2; TCRdb calls TRBD1, which cannot be checked without DNA. The CDR3 extends over 15 amino acids. Germline V gene lookup returns CDR1 MDHEN and CDR2 SYDVKM. This CDR3 reads CAILPGTTTNYGYTF.

This chain connects TRBV12-3 or TRBV12-4 to TRBJ2-2; TCRdb outputs TRBD2, but without DNA this stays unchecked. The CDR3 is 15 amino acids. The CDR3 is CASSLFGGGTGELFF.

The chain is built from TRBV3-1 and TRBJ1-4; TCRdb gives TRBD1 as the D gene, but with no DNA this cannot be confirmed. The germline V gene has CDR1 LGHDT and CDR2 YNNKEL (reference sequence). The CDR3 covers 15 residues. The CDR3 sequence: CASSQGTLTNEKLFF.

The chain is built from TRBV4-3 and TRBJ2-1; no DNA is available, so the TRBD2 call from TCRdb remains unchecked. The germline CDR1 and CDR2 sequences are LGHNA and YSLEER. The CDR3 is 15 residues long. The CDR3: CASSQAGVVSNEQFF.

The chain employs TRBV11-2 and TRBJ2-6; there is no DNA to check the TCRdb D call of TRBD2. The length of the CDR3 is 18 residues. Germline values: CDR1 SGHAT, CDR2 FQNNGV. The CDR3 is CASSPPSGWTSGANVLTF.

The chain is built from TRBV4-1 and TRBJ2-1; no DNA is available, so the TRBD2 call from TCRdb remains unchecked. The CDR3 contains 16 residues. Germline CDR1 and CDR2: MGHRA and YSYEKL. This CDR3 reads CASSQPGLKYYNEQFF.

V and J are TRBV10-3 and TRBJ2-4. CDR1 ENHRY and CDR2 SYGVKD come from the germline V gene. The CDR3 runs to 15 residues. This chain's CDR3 is CAISESRGWGNIQYF.

CDR3 amino acids: CATSGFRPGVGSYNEQFF. This chain connects TRBV24-1 to TRBJ2-1; the D call from TCRdb, TRBD1, cannot be confirmed without DNA. Germline V lookup: CDR1 KGHDR, CDR2 SFDVKD. The length of the CDR3 is 18 residues.

This chain joins TRBV4-1 and TRBJ2-1; TCRdb's D call, TRBD2, is unchecked because there is no DNA. The length of the CDR3 is 16 residues. CDR1 and CDR2 from the germline V gene are MGHRA and YSYEKL. This CDR3 is CASSQVLAGGGNEQFF.

The chain recombines TRBV12-3 or TRBV12-4 with TRBJ2-3; TCRdb names TRBD2, which stays unverified in the absence of DNA. This CDR3 contains 14 residues. CDR3 sequence reads: CASSGSGSKDTQYF.

The chain uses TRBV27 and TRBJ2-3; with no DNA, the TCRdb D assignment of TRBD2 cannot be verified. Germline CDR1 MNHEY, CDR2 SMNVEV (reference sequence). This CDR3 has 17 residues. The CDR3 loop is CATAFTSGRAGTDTQYF.

The chain has TRBV20-1 and TRBJ2-3; TCRdb outputs TRBD2, but without DNA this stays unchecked. The CDR3 covers 19 residues. In germline, CDR1 is DFQATT, CDR2 SNEGSKA (reference sequence). CDR3 sequence: CSARAQGAGGLLFTDTQYF.

The gene calls are TRBV28 and TRBJ2-3. The CDR3 contains 13 residues. Germline lookup yields CDR1 MDHEN and CDR2 SYDVKM. The CDR3 reads CATHQSDTDTQYF.

V and J are TRBV12-3 or TRBV12-4 and TRBJ1-6; the TRBD1 assignment by TCRdb is unverifiable without DNA. This CDR3 comprises 16 residues. The chain's CDR3 is CASTEKTGTLNSPLHF.